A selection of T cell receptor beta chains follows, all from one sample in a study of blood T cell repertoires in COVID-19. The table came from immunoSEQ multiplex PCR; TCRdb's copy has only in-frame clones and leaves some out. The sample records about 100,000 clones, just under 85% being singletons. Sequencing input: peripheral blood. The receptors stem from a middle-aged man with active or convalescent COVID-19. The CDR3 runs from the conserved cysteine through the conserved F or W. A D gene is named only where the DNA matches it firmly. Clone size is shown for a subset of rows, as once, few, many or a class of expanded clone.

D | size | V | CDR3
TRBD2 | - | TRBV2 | CASRRSGGARNGELFF
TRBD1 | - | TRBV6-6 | CASSSRQGTNEKLFF
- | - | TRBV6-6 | CASSSLQYEAFF
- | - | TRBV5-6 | CASSDSSAGNEQFF
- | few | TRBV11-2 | CASSLDSVGSQPQHF
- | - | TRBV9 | CASSPVARNYEQYF
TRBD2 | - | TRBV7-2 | CASSPRGGSSYEQYF
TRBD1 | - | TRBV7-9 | CASSPTGEGSPLHF
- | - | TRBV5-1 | CASSPTGGRSFSGNTIYF
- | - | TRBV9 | CASSPRLVQETQYF
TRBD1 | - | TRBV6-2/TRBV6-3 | CASSDPGQGNQPQHF
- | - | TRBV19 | CASSPFGNTIYF
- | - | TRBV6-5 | CASSYYNDPYEQYF
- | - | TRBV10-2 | CASRDSVGPIRGQFF
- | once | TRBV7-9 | CASSFSTGTGNTIYF
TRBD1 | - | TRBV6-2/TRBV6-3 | CASSSSDRGRQYF
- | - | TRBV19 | CASRDRSNQPQHF
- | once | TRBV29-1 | CSVVAPGDSYRSTQYF
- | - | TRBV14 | CASSQWDSTYEQYF
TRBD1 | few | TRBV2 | CASEGQGDTEAFF
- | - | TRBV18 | CASSHDIQGSGAEAFF
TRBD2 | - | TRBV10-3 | CAITTSGVEQFF
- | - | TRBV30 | CAWSVNRYYEQYF
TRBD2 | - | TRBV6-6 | CASSLSGGASNEQFF
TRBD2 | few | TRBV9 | CASSVESASGGRTDTQYF
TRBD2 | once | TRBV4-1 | CASSQGASSGVNEQFF
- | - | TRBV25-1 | CASSPSPYTEAFF
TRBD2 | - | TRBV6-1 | CASSEDPAGAPETQYF
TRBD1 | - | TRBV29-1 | CSTGQGYGYTF
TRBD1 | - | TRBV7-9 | CASSSTGVYSGNTIYF
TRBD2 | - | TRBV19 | CATAGRAGGPTDTQYF
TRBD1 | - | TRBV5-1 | CASSEGTVTPEAFF
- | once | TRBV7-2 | CASSLGAGLNTEAFF
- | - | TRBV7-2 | CASSLGTAVTYGYTF
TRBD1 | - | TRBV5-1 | CASSIGTDNSPLHF
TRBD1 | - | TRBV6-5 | CATQGGQRNSPLHF
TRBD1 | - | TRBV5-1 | CASSLGIRDRLSSEQYF
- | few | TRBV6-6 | CASSLRGGGLQPQHF
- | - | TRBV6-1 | CASSEVYNQPQHF
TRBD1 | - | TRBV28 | CASSETGTGTNQPQHF
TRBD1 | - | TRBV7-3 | CASSAGTGGTDTQYF
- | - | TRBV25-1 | CASSTEGNTIYF
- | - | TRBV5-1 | CASSLTGSNTEAFF
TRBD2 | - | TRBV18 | CASSPAGYEQYF
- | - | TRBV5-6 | CASSFGNTYEQYF
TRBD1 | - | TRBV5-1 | CASSLSTGGLNSYEQYF
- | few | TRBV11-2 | CASSFSSYNSPLHF
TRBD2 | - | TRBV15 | CATSSERGYSTDTQYF
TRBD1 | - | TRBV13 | CASSSVRDRDTNTGELFF
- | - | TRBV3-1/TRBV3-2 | CASSQGWSEAFF
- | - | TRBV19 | CASSWAPGEQFF
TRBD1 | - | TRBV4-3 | CASSRDHSSGQGGTDTQYF
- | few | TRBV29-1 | CSVQASLNTEAFF
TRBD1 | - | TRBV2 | CASSPTGGLEEQYF
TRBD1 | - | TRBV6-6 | CASSRPGQGNTEAFF
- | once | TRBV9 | CASSVGGSWISEAFF
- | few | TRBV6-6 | CASHGGGQPQHF
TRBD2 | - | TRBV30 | CAWRLAGTYEQYF